What follows are 23 T cell receptor beta chains derived from one specimen sequenced in a study of shared clonotypes between healthy human individuals. Assay: immunoSEQ multiplex PCR; the TCRdb copy retains only in-frame clones and omits some. The repertoire consists of about 1 million clones, with approximately 72% occurring once and the leading ten covering 1.4% to 1.5%. Sequenced sample: memory CD4+ T cells sorted from blood. Indicated subset: CD45RA-negative fraction. These receptor sequences come from a man aged 18 to 35 in good health.

The V call is TRBV5-6, the J call TRBJ1-1, with D unresolved. The CDR3 sequence is 16 residues long. V lost 3 bases to trimming and J lost 2 bases, with 17 bases between them. Germline loops: CDR1 SGHDT, CDR2 YYEEEE. CDR3: CASSSGTGKANTEAFF. CDR3 sequence (DNA): TGTGCCAGCAGCTCGGGAACGGGCAAGGCCAACACTGAAGCTTTCTTT.

This clone was picked up a small number of times. The V and J genes are TRBV30 and TRBJ2-3; the match to TRBD2 covers 9 bases. V gave up 0 bases and J gave up 4 bases; unmatched junction bases: 8. The CDR3 totals 16 residues. CDR1 is GTSNPN and CDR2 is SVGIG in the germline V gene (reference sequence). For the CDR3, the DNA is TGTGCCTGGAGTGTATGGGCTAGCGGGATGTCAGATACGCAGTATTTT. It specifies CAWSVWASGMSDTQYF.

The chain couples TRBV6-1 to TRBJ2-1; D is perhaps TRBD1 or TRBD2 (5 bases each). V was clipped by 1 base and J by 15 bases, with 16 bases between them. Germline lookup yields CDR1 MNHNS and CDR2 SASEGT. The CDR3 totals 13 residues. CDR3: CASSEEGPHGGFF. CDR3 DNA sequence: TGTGCCAGCAGTGAAGAGGGACCGCATGGGGGGTTCTTC.

V and J are TRBV30 and TRBJ2-5; 15 bases map to TRBD2. After removal of 3 bases from V and 1 base from J, the junction contained 0 bases not matched to a gene. The germline V gene has CDR1 GTSNPN and CDR2 SVGIG (reference sequence). The length of the CDR3 is 15 residues. CDR3 residues: CAWRGLAGGQETQYF. CDR3 nucleotide sequence: TGTGCCTGGAGGGGACTAGCGGGAGGCCAAGAGACCCAGTACTTC.

This sequence joins TRBV18 and TRBJ1-1, with D tentatively TRBD1 (6 bases). CDR1 is KGHSH and CDR2 is LQKENI in the germline V gene. This CDR3 comprises 14 residues. V shed 4 bases and J shed 3 bases, with 12 bases lying between them. The CDR3 DNA follows: TGTGCCAGCTCACTCGGGGGCGCGGACACTGAAGCTTTCTTT. Its protein is CASSLGGADTEAFF. Using reference TRBV18 and TRBJ1-1 for the parts outside the CDR3, the full variable domain is NAGVMQNPRHLVRRRGQEARLRCSPMKGHSHVYWYRQLPEEGLKFMVYLQKENIIDESGMPKERFSAEFPKEGPSILRIQQVVRGDSAAYFCASSLGGADTEAFFGQGTRLTVV.

The table lists this clone with a count of one. The genes are TRBV18 and TRBJ1-2, with D possibly TRBD1 on 6 matching bases. This CDR3 contains 12 residues. The germline CDR1 and CDR2 sequences are KGHSH and LQKENI. V lost 3 bases and J lost 6, with 8 bases in between. The CDR3, as DNA: TGTGCCAGCTCACCGCAGGGGAATGGCTACACCTTC. This translates into CASSPQGNGYTF.

The chain is built from TRBV7-2 and TRBJ1-5; unclear D gene. From germline, CDR1 is SGHTA and CDR2 FQGNSA. There are 15 residues in the CDR3. V dropped 4 bases and J dropped 2 bases, with 12 bases sitting between them. The CDR3 protein is CASSWTAGGNQPQHF. As DNA, the CDR3 is TGTGCCAGCAGCTGGACTGCCGGAGGCAATCAGCCCCAGCATTTT.

The chain uses TRBV6-1 and TRBJ1-5, with D perhaps matching TRBD1 (5 bases). The length of the CDR3 is 13 residues. Trimming shortened V by 8 bases and J by 4 bases, and 12 bases separated the two germline ends. Germline lookup yields CDR1 MNHNS and CDR2 SASEGT. CDR3 residues: CASRPGPNQPQHF. In DNA form, the CDR3 reads TGTGCCAGCCGACCGGGGCCGAATCAGCCCCAGCATTTT.

The genes are TRBV10-3 and TRBJ2-5; D is uncertain. The V and J ends lost 6 bases and 3 bases respectively, with 8 bases between them. CDR3 length: 12 residues. Germline V gene data show CDR1 as ENHRY and CDR2 as SYGVKD. The CDR3 DNA is TGTGCCATCAGGAGAGAGAAAGAGACCCAGTACTTC. It codes for CAIRREKETQYF.

This clone was observed a few times. V and J are TRBV5-1 and TRBJ2-1; TRBD2 is a possible D gene (6 bases). V was trimmed by 1 base and J by 4 bases, leaving 15 bases between them. From germline, CDR1 is SGHRS and CDR2 YFSETQ. The CDR3 is 16 residues long. The CDR3: CASSLNQAAGYNEQFF. The CDR3 DNA sequence: TGCGCCAGCAGCTTGAATCAGGCGGCGGGGTACAATGAGCAGTTCTTC.

The rearrangement joins TRBV27 to TRBJ2-7; TRBD2 matches at 10 bases. Germline assignment: CDR1 MNHEY and CDR2 SMNVEV (reference sequence). With 4 bases clipped from V and 0 bases from J, the junction kept 9 bases outside the gene matches. This CDR3 comprises 17 residues. DNA of the CDR3: TGTGCCAGCAGTTCCTTAGCGGGGGGCAGATCCTCCTACGAGCAGTACTTC. This encodes CASSSLAGGRSSYEQYF.

The chain carries TRBV7-2 and TRBJ2-6, with TRBD1 matching over 8 bases. V lost 5 bases, J lost 2 bases, and 2 bases stayed unmatched. This CDR3 has 15 amino acids. Looked up from germline, CDR1 is SGHTA and CDR2 is FQGNSA. The CDR3 nucleotides are TGTGCCAGCAGCCGACAGGGGCCTGGGGCCAACGTCCTGACTTTC. Protein: CASSRQGPGANVLTF.

This clone was counted a few times. The V call is TRBV11-2, the J call TRBJ2-5; 7 bases are a match to TRBD2. The J segment lost 4 bases and the V segment lost 3 bases, leaving 14 bases of the junction unmatched. Germline V CDR1 and CDR2: SGHAT, FQNNGV. The CDR3 contains 17 residues. Here the CDR3 reads CASSLVRGGGPGETQYF. The CDR3 DNA follows: TGTGCCAGCAGCTTGGTGCGGGGCGGGGGACCCGGAGAGACCCAGTACTTC.

This clone occurred once. CDR3 nucleotide sequence: TGTGCCAGCAGTGCCTCCTCAAGTCCTAGCACAGATACGCAGTATTTT. This gives the protein CASSASSSPSTDTQYF. J is TRBJ2-3 and V is TRBV28; D unresolved. The CDR3 runs 16 residues. CDR1 is MDHEN and CDR2 is SYDVKM in the germline V gene. Trimming pared 5 bases from V and 0 bases from J, leaving 15 bases between.

This clone was counted a few times. The chain uses TRBV30 and TRBJ1-1; D is undetermined. Germline V gene data show CDR1 as GTSNPN and CDR2 as SVGIG (reference sequence). V gave up 7 bases and J gave up 4 bases, with 19 bases separating them. This CDR3 is built from 14 residues. CDR3 sequence reads: CAYQKGFMGTEAFF. The DNA for the CDR3 is TGTGCCTATCAAAAGGGTTTCATGGGCACTGAAGCTTTCTTT.

The V gene is TRBV7-9, the J gene TRBJ2-3; 11 bases map to TRBD2. CDR1 SEHNR and CDR2 FQNEAQ come from the germline V gene (reference sequence). Germline trimming cut 0 bases from V and 0 bases from J; bases unmatched to any gene: 5. The CDR3 runs to 18 residues. The CDR3 DNA is TGTGCCAGCAGCTTAGCGGTTACTAGCGGGGGTAGCACAGATACGCAGTATTTT. Protein: CASSLAVTSGGSTDTQYF.

V gene TRBV9 combines with J gene TRBJ2-3; 10 nucleotides agree with TRBD2. The CDR3 is 16 residues long. Germline V CDR1 and CDR2: SGDLS, YYNGEE. The trim removed 0 bases at V and 2 bases at J, leaving 3 bases unmatched. The CDR3 DNA reads as TGTGCCAGCAGCGTAGCTAGCGGGAGTGTCACAGATACGCAGTATTTT. It encodes CASSVASGSVTDTQYF.

The CDR3 sequence: CASSRDWGYEQYF. Written as DNA, the CDR3 is TGCGCCAGCAGCCGGGACTGGGGCTACGAGCAGTACTTC. The chain joins TRBV4-1 to TRBJ2-7; TRBD2 is a possible D gene (6 bases). The CDR3 is 13 amino acids. The V gene's germline CDR1 is MGHRA and CDR2 YSYEKL. V was trimmed by 4 bases and J by 3 bases, leaving 10 bases between them.

This rearrangement joins TRBV18 to TRBJ1-4; D unresolved. Germline values: CDR1 KGHSH, CDR2 LQKENI. The CDR3 has 14 amino acids. Trimming shortened V by 5 bases and J by 8 bases, and 15 bases separated the two germline ends. CDR3 loop: CASSDSGWREKLFF. The DNA of the CDR3 is TGTGCCAGCTCAGATAGCGGTTGGAGGGAAAAACTGTTTTTT.

The V and J genes are TRBV11-2 and TRBJ2-7; TRBD1 agrees at 8 bases. After removal of 0 bases from V and 9 bases from J, the junction contained 10 bases not matched to a gene. In germline, CDR1 is SGHAT, CDR2 FQNNGV. The CDR3 is 15 amino acids. The CDR3 protein is CASSLERKTGVAQYF. The CDR3 DNA sequence: TGTGCCAGCAGCTTAGAACGCAAGACAGGGGTTGCGCAGTACTTC. The full variable domain, rest sourced from reference TRBV11-2 and TRBJ2-7, is EAGVAQSPRYKIIEKRQSVAFWCNPISGHATLYWYQQILGQGPKLLIQFQNNGVVDDSQLPKDRFSAERLKGVDSTLKIQPAKLEDSAVYLCASSLERKTGVAQYFGPGTRLTVT.

The V and J genes are TRBV5-1 and TRBJ2-1, with 11 bases lining up with TRBD2. Germline values: CDR1 SGHRS, CDR2 YFSETQ. The ends lost 5 bases at V and 5 bases at J; junction bases unmatched: 6. The CDR3 consists of 15 residues. This chain's CDR3 is CASRKTSGANNEQFF. CDR3 in DNA: TGCGCCAGCAGAAAGACTAGCGGGGCAAACAATGAGCAGTTCTTC.

The CDR3 coding sequence is TGTGCCAGCAGTTTGTCTGACTCCCTCTTTGGACTGTTTTTT. Translating gives CASSLSDSLFGLFF. This sequence joins TRBV28 and TRBJ1-4; no firm D call. CDR1 and CDR2 from the germline V gene are MDHEN and SYDVKM. The CDR3 is 14 amino acids. V shed 3 bases and J shed 13 bases, with 18 bases lying between them.

The genes are TRBV7-2 and TRBJ2-2; D unresolved. CDR3 length: 15 amino acids. Looked up from germline, CDR1 is SGHTA and CDR2 is FQGNSA. The V end was cut by 4 bases, the J end by 0 bases, with 9 bases between. The CDR3 region is CASSSRVANTGELFF. CDR3 sequence (DNA): TGTGCCAGCAGCTCACGGGTGGCGAACACCGGGGAGCTGTTTTTT.